Following are 7 T cell receptor beta chains from one sample sequenced in a study of long-term antiretroviral therapy in people with HIV. The immunoSEQ assay was v3.0, run at survey level. This table comes from immunoSEQ multiplex PCR, and its TCRdb copy is limited to in-frame clones, with some not included. In the table there are about 22,000 clones, 85% of which are singletons. Sample: unsorted PBMCs, taken roughly 4 years after starting antiretroviral therapy. The source of these receptors is a man aged 18 to 30 with HIV.

The chain combines TRBV2 with TRBJ1-2, with D maybe TRBD1 (5 bases). CDR1 SNHLY and CDR2 FYNNEI come from the germline V gene. The CDR3 extends over 12 amino acids. V was cut by 7 bases and J by 5 bases, with 11 bases left in between. This CDR3 is CASMQGGYGYTF. DNA for the CDR3: TGTGCCAGCATGCAGGGAGGGTATGGCTACACCTTC.

The CDR3 DNA reads as TGTGCCAGCAGCGTAGGTTACGTGTCCGGGGAGCTGTTTTTT. Its protein is CASSVGYVSGELFF. The chain uses TRBV9 and TRBJ2-2; D call uncertain. The CDR3 contains 14 residues. V shed 0 bases and J shed 6 bases, with 9 bases lying between them. Germline V gene sequence: CDR1 SGDLS, CDR2 YYNGEE. The full variable domain, its missing parts supplied by reference TRBV9 and TRBJ2-2, is DSGVTQTPKHLITATGQRVTLRCSPRSGDLSVYWYQQSLDQGLQFLIQYYNGEERAKGNILERFSAQQFPDLHSELNLSSLELGDSALYFCASSVGYVSGELFFGEGSRLTVL.

The V and J genes are TRBV25-1 and TRBJ1-1; D gene uncertain. This CDR3 contains 12 residues. V lost 6 bases and J lost 4, with 9 bases in between. CDR1 and CDR2 (germline): MGHDK, SYGVNS. The CDR3 DNA reads as TGTGCCAGCAGCTCAGCGACCACTGAAGCTTTCTTT. As protein: CASSSATTEAFF. Based on the CDR3 plus reference TRBV25-1 and TRBJ1-1, the full variable domain is EADIYQTPRYLVIGTGKKITLECSQTMGHDKMYWYQQDPGMELHLIHYSYGVNSTEKGDLSSESTVSRIRTEHFPLTLESARPSHTSQYLCASSSATTEAFFGQGTRLTVV.

The chain has TRBV7-9 and TRBJ2-3, with 9 nucleotides matching TRBD2. V lost 6 bases and J lost 1; bases outside the gene matches: 5. There are 15 residues in the CDR3. CDR1 SEHNR and CDR2 FQNEAQ come from the germline V gene (reference sequence). The CDR3 is CASSYIAGGTDTQYF. The CDR3 region has the DNA TGTGCCAGCAGTTACATAGCGGGGGGCACAGATACGCAGTATTTT.

The chain uses TRBV28 and TRBJ2-5; 7 bases match TRBD2. J was trimmed by 2 bases and V by 8 bases; bases with no gene match: 5. The length of the CDR3 is 13 residues. The germline V gene has CDR1 MDHEN and CDR2 SYDVKM. Here the CDR3 DNA reads TGTGCCAGCGGGGGGGTCCAACAAGAGACCCAGTACTTC. Translating it yields CASGGVQQETQYF.

The chain carries TRBV4-1 and TRBJ2-1, with 9 bases aligning to TRBD1. Germline CDR1 is MGHRA and CDR2 is YSYEKL. J lost 10 bases, V lost 2 bases, and 9 bases had no gene match. There are 15 residues in the CDR3. CDR3 loop: CASSQIPTGGGEQFF. CDR3 DNA sequence: TGCGCCAGCAGCCAAATACCGACAGGGGGAGGAGAGCAGTTCTTC.

The CDR3 nucleotides are TGCAGCTCGTTCGGGACTAGCGGGGGGGCCCTTCCAGATACGCAGTATTTT. As protein: CSSFGTSGGALPDTQYF. The chain employs TRBV29-1 and TRBJ2-3; 16 bases line up with TRBD2. Trimming took 8 bases from V and 4 from J; bases not matched to a gene: 12. Germline lookup yields CDR1 SQVTM and CDR2 ANQGSEA. The CDR3 spans 17 residues.